This TCR beta chain was sequenced for a study of blood T cell repertoires in COVID-19. Looking at the study overall: T cells, B-cell-depleted T cells, or PBMCs provided the cDNA or gDNA that served as material.

This clone was seen only once. The CDR3 extends over 14 amino acids. Germline CDR1 reads SNHLY; CDR2 reads FYNNEI. V dropped 6 bases and J dropped 3 bases, with 15 bases sitting between them. Measured with immunoSEQ multiplex PCR; TCRdb has only the in-frame clones, and not every one. The profile covers about 360,000 clones, with approximately 86% appearing a single time and under 8.5% taken by the ten largest. Seattle patients were enrolled while actively infected and followed longitudinally. Material: peripheral blood. This TCR was recovered from a woman between 55 and 75 years old with COVID-19, enrolled during active disease. The V and J genes are TRBV2 and TRBJ2-7; TRBD2 might be the D (6 bases). Here the CDR3 DNA reads TGTGCCAGCAGACGGGGGACCGCCGTCTACGAGCAGTACTTC. Protein sequence: CASRRGTAVYEQYF.